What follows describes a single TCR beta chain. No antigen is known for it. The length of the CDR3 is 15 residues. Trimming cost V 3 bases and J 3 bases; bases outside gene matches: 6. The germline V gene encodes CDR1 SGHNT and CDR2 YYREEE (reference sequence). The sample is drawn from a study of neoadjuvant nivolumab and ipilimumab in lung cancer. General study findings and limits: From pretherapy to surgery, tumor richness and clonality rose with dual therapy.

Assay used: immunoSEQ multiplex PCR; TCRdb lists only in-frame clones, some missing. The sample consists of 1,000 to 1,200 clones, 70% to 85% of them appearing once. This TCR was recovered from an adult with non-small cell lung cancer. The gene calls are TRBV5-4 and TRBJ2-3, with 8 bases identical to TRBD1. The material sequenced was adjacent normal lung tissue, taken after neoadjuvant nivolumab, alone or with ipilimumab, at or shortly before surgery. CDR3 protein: CASSSDRDHTDTQYF. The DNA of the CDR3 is TGTGCCAGCAGCTCGGACAGGGATCATACAGATACGCAGTATTTT.